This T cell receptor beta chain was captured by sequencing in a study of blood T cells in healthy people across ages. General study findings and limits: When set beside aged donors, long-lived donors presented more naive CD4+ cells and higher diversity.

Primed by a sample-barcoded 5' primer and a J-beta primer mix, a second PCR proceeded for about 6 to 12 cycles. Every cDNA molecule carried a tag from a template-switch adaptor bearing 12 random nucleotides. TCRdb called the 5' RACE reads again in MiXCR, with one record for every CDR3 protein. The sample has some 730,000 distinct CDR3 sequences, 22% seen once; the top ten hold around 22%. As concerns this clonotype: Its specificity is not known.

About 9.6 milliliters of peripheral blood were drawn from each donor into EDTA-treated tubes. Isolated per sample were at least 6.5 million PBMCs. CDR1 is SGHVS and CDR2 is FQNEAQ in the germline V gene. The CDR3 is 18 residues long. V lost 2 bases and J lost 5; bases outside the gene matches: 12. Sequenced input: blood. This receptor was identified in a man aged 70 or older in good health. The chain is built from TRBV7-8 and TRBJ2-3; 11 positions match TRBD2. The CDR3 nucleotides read TGTGCCAGCAGCTTATTCCCCAGGCTACTAGCGGGAGAAGATACGCAGTATTTT. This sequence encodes CASSLFPRLLAGEDTQYF.